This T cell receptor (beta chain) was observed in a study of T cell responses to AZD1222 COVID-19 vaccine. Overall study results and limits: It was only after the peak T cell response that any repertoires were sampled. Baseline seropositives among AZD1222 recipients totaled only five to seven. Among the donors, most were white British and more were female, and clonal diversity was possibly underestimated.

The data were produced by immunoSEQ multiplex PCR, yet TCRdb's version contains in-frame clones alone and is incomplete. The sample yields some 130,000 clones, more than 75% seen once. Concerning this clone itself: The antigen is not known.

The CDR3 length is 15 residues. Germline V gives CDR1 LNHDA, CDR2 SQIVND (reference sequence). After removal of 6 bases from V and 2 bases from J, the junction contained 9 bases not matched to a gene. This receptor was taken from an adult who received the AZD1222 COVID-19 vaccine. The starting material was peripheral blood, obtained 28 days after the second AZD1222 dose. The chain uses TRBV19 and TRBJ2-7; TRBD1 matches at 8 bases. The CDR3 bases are TGTGCCAGTAGCATTGGACAGGGTTCCCCCTACGAGCAGTACTTC. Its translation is CASSIGQGSPYEQYF.